The following is a T cell receptor (beta chain) sequence with its context. This clone was seen a single time. Its antigen is still unknown. Qualities for individual bases were not recorded, and no much larger clone is one base off. The CDR3 regions of human TCRbeta chains were analyzed by immunosequencing. In the authors' own workflow: TCRs in the repertoires were compared against a reference library of SARS-CoV-2-specific TCRs that had been generated with the MIRA antigen-specificity platform. Breadth meant the fraction of unique TCRs that were SARS-CoV-2-associated, whereas depth meant the fraction of total T cells that were SARS-CoV-2-associated. Using the MIRA data, each spike-specific TCR was assigned both to the spike region to which the TCR was reactive and to a CD4 or CD8 class. Log10-transformed breadth and depth values were compared by one-way ANOVA with Sidak's multiple comparisons tests. Not all clones reach the TCRdb copy of this immuneACCESS table, which keeps in-frame sequences only. Checked studies attribute under half of the gap to unresolved V genes and leave the rest unexplained. V, J and clone size were drawn from that table, and D and trimming were deduced from the DNA. This sample has 150,000 to 200,000 clones in its table, and about 90% of those were observed once. Together, the top ten hold around 5.2% of the sample.

Including the terminal cysteine and phenylalanine, the CDR3 comprises 17 residues. The sequence is cut down to CDR3 DNA, 51 bases in frame from base 1. Trimming removed 0 bases from V and 2 bases from J; the gene matches leave 5 bases unexplained. CDR1 and CDR2, per the germline V gene, are LGHNA and YSLEER. These data come from a study of T cell responses to AZD1222 COVID-19 vaccine (dated by TCRdb to the early 2020s). Background for the entire study: AZD1222 recipients given second doses at about 4 weeks or at about 12 weeks were pooled, since spike-specific TCR depth and breadth were not found to differ between the two schedules. Trial participants were enrolled by age into subgroups of 18-55, 56-69 and 70-plus years, and around 150, 28 and 57 TCR-sequenced participants, respectively, were included in these subgroups. A total of more than 230 trial participants underwent TCR sequencing, of whom 200 to 220 had received two doses of AZD1222 and some 26 had received two doses of the MenACWY control vaccine.

The time point label, as the study defines it: baseline before first vaccination. Vaccinee samples came from UK trials COV001 and COV002, including a single-blind randomized controlled phase 2/3 trial of AZD1222 (ChAdOx1 nCoV-19) in healthy adults. For TCRbeta chain sequencing, PBMC samples were collected from trial participants at day 0 and at day 28 after the second dose. The full study reports these points: A significant rise in spike-specific TCR breadth and depth was observed after two AZD1222 doses relative to day 0 and relative to MenACWY recipients. Participants were mostly white British, with more females than males. The authors suggested clonal diversity may have been underestimated. The whole spike protein was spanned by vaccine-associated CD4 TCRs, and dominant responses were seen in regions 160-218 and 743-854. Conclusions about previously exposed vaccinees are limited, since just a handful of AZD1222 recipients were seropositive for SARS-CoV-2 at baseline. Epitopes outside the regions mutated in the B.1.351 and B.1.1.7 variants were reportedly recognized by nearly half of the unique spike-specific TCRs. Because no samples from the day 14 peak response were available, repertoires could be characterized only after the peak T cell response. The 56-69-year group was small, and its depth increase did not reach significance, likely because of low power.

The material was peripheral blood, obtained on day 0 of AZD1222 vaccination. The V and J segments used are TRBV4-3 and TRBJ2-1, and 9 junctional nucleotides match TRBD2. This TCR came from an adult in good health. The CDR3 region: CASSQDFGLATYNEQFF. The DNA sequence is given as TGCGCCAGCAGCCAAGATTTTGGACTAGCGACCTACAATGAGCAGTTCTTC.